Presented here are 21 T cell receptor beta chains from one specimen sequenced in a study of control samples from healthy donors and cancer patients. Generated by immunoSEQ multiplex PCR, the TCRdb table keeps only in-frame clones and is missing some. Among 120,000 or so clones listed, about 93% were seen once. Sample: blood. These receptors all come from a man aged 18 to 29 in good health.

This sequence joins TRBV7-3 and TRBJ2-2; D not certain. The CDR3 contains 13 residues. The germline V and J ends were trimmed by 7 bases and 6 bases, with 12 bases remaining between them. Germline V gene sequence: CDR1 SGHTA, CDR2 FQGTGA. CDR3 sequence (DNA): TGTGCCAGCACCGACGGGCCGGCCGGGGAGCTGTTTTTT. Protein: CASTDGPAGELFF.

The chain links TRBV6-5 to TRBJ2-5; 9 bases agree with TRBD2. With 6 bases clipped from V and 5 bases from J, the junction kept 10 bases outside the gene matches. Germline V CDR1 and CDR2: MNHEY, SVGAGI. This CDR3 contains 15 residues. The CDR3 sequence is CASRMLAGPVETQYF. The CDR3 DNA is TGTGCCAGCAGGATGCTAGCGGGACCGGTGGAGACCCAGTACTTC.

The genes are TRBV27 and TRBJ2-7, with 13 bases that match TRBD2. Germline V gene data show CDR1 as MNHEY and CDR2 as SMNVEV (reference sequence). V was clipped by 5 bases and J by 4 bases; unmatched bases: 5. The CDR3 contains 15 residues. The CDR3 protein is CASSPGLAGHYEQYV. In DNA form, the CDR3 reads TGTGCCAGCAGTCCGGGACTAGCGGGACATTACGAGCAGTACGTC.

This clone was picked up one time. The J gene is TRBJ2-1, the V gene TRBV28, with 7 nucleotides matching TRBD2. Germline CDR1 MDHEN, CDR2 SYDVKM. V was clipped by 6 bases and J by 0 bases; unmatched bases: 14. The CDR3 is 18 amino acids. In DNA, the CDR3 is TGTGCCAGCAGCGGGAACTGGGGGACTACCTACTCCTACAATGAGCAGTTCTTC. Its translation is CASSGNWGTTYSYNEQFF.

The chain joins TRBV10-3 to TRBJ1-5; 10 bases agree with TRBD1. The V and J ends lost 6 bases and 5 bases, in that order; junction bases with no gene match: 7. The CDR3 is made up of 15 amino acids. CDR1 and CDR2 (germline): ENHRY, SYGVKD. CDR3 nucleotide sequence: TGTGCCATCAGCACGACAGGGGGCGATGATCAGCCCCAGCATTTT. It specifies CAISTTGGDDQPQHF.

As DNA, the CDR3 is TGTGCCAGCAGCCACGACGACACCTCTGGAAACACCATATATTTT. Its translation is CASSHDDTSGNTIYF. The gene calls are TRBV4-2 and TRBJ1-3; the D is unclear. Germline-derived CDR1 and CDR2 are LGHNA and YNFKEQ. The CDR3 length is 15 residues. V lost 3 bases and J lost 0, with 9 bases in between.

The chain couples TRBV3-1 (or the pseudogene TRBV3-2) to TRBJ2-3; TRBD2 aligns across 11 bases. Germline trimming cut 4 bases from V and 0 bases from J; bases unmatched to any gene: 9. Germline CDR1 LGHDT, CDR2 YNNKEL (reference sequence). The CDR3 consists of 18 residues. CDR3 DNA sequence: TGTGCCAGCAGCCCCGGACTAGCGGGCTCACCTAGCACAGATACGCAGTATTTT. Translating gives CASSPGLAGSPSTDTQYF.

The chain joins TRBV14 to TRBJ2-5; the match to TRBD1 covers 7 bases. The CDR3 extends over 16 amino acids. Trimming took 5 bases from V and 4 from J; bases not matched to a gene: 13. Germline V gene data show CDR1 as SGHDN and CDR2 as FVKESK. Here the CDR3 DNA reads TGTGCCAGCAGCAACCGCCGACAGGGCCGGGGAGAGACCCAGTACTTC. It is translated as CASSNRRQGRGETQYF. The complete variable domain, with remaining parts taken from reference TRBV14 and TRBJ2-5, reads EAGVTQFPSHSVIEKGQTVTLRCDPISGHDNLYWYRRVMGKEIKFLLHFVKESKQDESGMPNNRFLAERTGGTYSTLKVQPAELEDSGVYFCASSNRRQGRGETQYFGPGTRLLVL.

CDR3 loop: CASSVGSGGGGNTIYF. The CDR3, as DNA: TGTGCCAGCAGCGTAGGTTCAGGGGGAGGTGGAAACACCATATATTTT. The chain has TRBV9 and TRBJ1-3; the match to TRBD1 covers 7 bases. J lost 3 bases, V lost 0 bases, and 6 bases had no gene match. This CDR3 comprises 16 residues. The germline CDR1 and CDR2 sequences are SGDLS and YYNGEE.

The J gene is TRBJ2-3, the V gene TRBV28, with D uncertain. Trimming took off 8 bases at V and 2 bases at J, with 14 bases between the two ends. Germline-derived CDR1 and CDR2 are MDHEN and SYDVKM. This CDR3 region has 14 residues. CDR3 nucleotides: TGTGCCAGCTCAAACGGGCCTCCCACAGATACGCAGTATTTT. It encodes CASSNGPPTDTQYF.

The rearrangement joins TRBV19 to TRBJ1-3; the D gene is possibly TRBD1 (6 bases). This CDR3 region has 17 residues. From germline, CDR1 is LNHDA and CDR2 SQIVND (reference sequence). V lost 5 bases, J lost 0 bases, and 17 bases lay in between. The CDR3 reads CASSQFQQGLSGNTIYF. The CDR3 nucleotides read TGTGCCAGTAGTCAATTCCAACAGGGCCTCTCTGGAAACACCATATATTTT.

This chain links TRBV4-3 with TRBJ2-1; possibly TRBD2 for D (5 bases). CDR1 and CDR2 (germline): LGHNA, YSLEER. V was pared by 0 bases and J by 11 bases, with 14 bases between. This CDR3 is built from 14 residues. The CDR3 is CASSQDPEWTQQFF. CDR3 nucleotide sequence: TGCGCCAGCAGCCAAGATCCCGAATGGACTCAGCAGTTCTTC.

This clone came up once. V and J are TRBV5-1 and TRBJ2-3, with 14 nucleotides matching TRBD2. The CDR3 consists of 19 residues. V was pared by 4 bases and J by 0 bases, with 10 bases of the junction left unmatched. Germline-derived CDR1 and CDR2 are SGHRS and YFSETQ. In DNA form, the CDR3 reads TGCGCCAGCAGCCAAACTGGGGGACTAGCGGGAGAGAGCACAGATACGCAGTATTTT. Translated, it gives CASSQTGGLAGESTDTQYF.

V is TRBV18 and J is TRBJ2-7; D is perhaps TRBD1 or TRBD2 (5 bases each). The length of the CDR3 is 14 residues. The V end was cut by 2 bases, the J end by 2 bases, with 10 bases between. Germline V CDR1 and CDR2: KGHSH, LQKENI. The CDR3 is CASSPRDLPYEQYV. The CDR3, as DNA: TGTGCCAGCTCACCAAGGGACCTGCCCTACGAGCAGTACGTC.

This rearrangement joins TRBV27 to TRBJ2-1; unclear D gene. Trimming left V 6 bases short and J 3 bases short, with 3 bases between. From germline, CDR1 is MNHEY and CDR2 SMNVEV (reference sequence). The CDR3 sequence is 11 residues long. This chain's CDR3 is CASRLYNEQFF. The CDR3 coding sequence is TGTGCCAGCAGACTCTACAATGAGCAGTTCTTC.

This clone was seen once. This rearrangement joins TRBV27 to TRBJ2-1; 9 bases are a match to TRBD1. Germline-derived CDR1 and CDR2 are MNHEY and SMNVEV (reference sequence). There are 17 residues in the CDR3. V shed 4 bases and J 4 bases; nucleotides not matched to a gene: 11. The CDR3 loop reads CASSSNPGQGGYNEQFF. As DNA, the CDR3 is TGTGCCAGCAGTTCCAACCCGGGACAGGGTGGGTACAATGAGCAGTTCTTC.

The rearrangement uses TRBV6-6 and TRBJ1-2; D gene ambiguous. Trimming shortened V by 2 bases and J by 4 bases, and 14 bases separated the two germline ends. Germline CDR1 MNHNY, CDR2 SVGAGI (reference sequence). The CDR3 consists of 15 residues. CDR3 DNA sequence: TGTGCCAGCAGTTACGCGGTGCAGCATTCCTATGGCTACACCTTC. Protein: CASSYAVQHSYGYTF.

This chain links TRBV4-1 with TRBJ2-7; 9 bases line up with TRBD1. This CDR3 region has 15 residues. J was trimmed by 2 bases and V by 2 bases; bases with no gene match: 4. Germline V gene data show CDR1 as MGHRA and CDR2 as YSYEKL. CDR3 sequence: CASSQTTGGPYEQYF. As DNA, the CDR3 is TGCGCCAGCAGCCAAACGACAGGGGGGCCCTACGAGCAGTACTTC.

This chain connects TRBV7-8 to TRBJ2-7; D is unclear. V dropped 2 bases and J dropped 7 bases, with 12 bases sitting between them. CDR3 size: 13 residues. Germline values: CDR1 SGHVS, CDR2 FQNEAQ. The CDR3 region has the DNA TGTGCCAGCAGCTTAACCCCCGTCTGGGAGCAGTACGTC. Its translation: CASSLTPVWEQYV.

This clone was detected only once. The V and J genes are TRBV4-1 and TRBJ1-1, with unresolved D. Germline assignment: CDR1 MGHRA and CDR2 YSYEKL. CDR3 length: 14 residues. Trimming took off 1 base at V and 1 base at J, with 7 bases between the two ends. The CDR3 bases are TGCGCCAGCAGCCAAGTACGGGGGAACACTGAAGCTTTCTTT. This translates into CASSQVRGNTEAFF.

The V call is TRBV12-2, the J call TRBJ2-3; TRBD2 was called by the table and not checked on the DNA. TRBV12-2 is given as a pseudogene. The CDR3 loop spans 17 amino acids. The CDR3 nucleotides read TGTGCAAGTCGCCCTAGGGTCCCGGGATGTTCAACGGATACGCAGTATTTT. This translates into CASRPRVPGCSTDTQYF.